This section outlines one T cell receptor (beta chain) sequence together with its context. Libraries were prepared by immunoSEQ multiplex PCR; TCRdb keeps only in-frame clonotypes and omits some of them. Of about 480,000 clones listed, almost 80% are singletons. This sample stems from a study of shared clonotypes between healthy human individuals. This CDR3 is 15 amino acids long. Trimming pared 1 base from V and 8 bases from J, leaving 15 bases between. Per the germline V gene, CDR1 is SGHTA and CDR2 is FQGTGA. The sequenced material came from PBMCs. The V gene is TRBV7-3, the J gene TRBJ2-1, with a weak D call TRBD2 (7 bases). This sequence originates from a woman aged 40 to 50 in good health. Some clones in this sample may be carry-over from other donors' samples. CDR3 DNA: TGTGCCAGCAGCTTAATTGCGGGGGCTAGGGATGAGCAGTTCTTC. It is translated as CASSLIAGARDEQFF.